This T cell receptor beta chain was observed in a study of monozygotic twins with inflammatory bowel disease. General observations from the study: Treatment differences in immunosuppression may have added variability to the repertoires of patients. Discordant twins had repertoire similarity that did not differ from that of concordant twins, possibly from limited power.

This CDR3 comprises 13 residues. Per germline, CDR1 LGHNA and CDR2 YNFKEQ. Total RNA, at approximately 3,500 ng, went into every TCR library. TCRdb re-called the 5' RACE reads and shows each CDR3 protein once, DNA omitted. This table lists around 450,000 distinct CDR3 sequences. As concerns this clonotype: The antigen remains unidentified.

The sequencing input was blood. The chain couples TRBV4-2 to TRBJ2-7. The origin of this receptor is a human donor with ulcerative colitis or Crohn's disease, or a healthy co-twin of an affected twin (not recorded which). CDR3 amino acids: CASSQDRRYEQYF.